This TCR beta chain was captured by sequencing in a study of radiotherapy plus CTLA-4 blockade in lung cancer. This clone has more than one count but fewer than ten. Other DNA sequences within the sample encode an identical CDR3. The germline V and J ends were trimmed by 0 bases and 0 bases, with 4 bases remaining between them. The V gene's germline CDR1 is SGDLS and CDR2 YYNGEE. The CDR3 extends over 15 amino acids. Method: immunoSEQ multiplex PCR; TCRdb's copy keeps in-frame clones and lacks some. The sample holds tens of thousands of clones; roughly 77% are singletons and the top ten take about 4.5%.

The clonotype was recovered from a human donor with non-small cell lung cancer who had a complete response to radiotherapy plus ipilimumab. The sample was peripheral blood, taken from a patient treated with radiotherapy plus ipilimumab. The V call is TRBV9, the J call TRBJ2-6; D ambiguous. In DNA form, the CDR3 reads TGTGCCAGCAGCGTAGAGGGCTCTGGGGCCAACGTCCTGACTTTC. It yields the protein CASSVEGSGANVLTF.